This T cell receptor beta chain was obtained from a study of blood T cell repertoires in COVID-19. Whole-study context: The analysed material was cDNA or gDNA that came from T cells, B-cell-depleted T cells, or PBMCs.

Germline V gene sequence: CDR1 MNHEY, CDR2 SVGAGI. With V trimmed by 6 bases and J by 5 bases, 8 bases remained unmatched. There are 15 residues in the CDR3. Assay used: immunoSEQ multiplex PCR; TCRdb lists only in-frame clones, some missing. The sample shows more than 85,000 clones, roughly 90% of them seen only once. The genes are TRBV6-5 and TRBJ1-5, with 9 bases matching TRBD1. The TCR comes from a man in his sixties with acute or convalescent COVID-19. Sequenced input: peripheral blood. The CDR3 DNA reads TGTGCCAGCAGGGAGGGGGGACAGGGTCATCAGCCCCAGCATTTT. Protein product: CASREGGQGHQPQHF.